This passage covers 16 T cell receptor beta chains from one sample sequenced in a study of blood T cell repertoires in COVID-19. Produced via immunoSEQ multiplex PCR; TCRdb's table is partial and in-frame only. The sample contains around 330,000 clones, roughly nine tenths of which appear only once. What was sequenced was PBMCs or T cells enriched from blood (not recorded which). These receptors were collected from a man aged 60 to 75 who had recovered from COVID-19.

This chain links TRBV4-2 with TRBJ2-5; 9 nucleotides align to TRBD1. The CDR3 runs to 15 residues. CDR1 and CDR2 (germline): LGHNA, YNFKEQ. V lost 4 bases, J lost 5 bases, and 8 bases stayed unmatched. Here the CDR3 reads CASSRGTGPSETQYF. As DNA, the CDR3 is TGTGCCAGCAGCCGCGGGACAGGGCCCTCGGAGACCCAGTACTTC.

The chain links TRBV3-1 (or the pseudogene TRBV3-2) to TRBJ1-5; the D gene is possibly TRBD1 (6 bases). V shed 1 base and J shed 6 bases, with 10 bases lying between them. This CDR3 has 14 residues. The germline V gene has CDR1 LGHDT and CDR2 YNNKEL (reference sequence). This chain's CDR3 is CASSQAGRGQPQHF. The CDR3 DNA reads as TGTGCCAGCAGCCAAGCTGGCAGGGGTCAGCCCCAGCATTTT.

V usage is TRBV27 and J usage is TRBJ2-2; tentative D call: TRBD1 (6 bases). The CDR3 is 13 residues long. Germline assignment: CDR1 MNHEY and CDR2 SMNVEV (reference sequence). Trimming pared 9 bases from V and 0 bases from J, leaving 8 bases between. The CDR3 loop is CASGTTNTGELFF. The CDR3 nucleotides are TGTGCCAGTGGGACAACGAACACCGGGGAGCTGTTTTTT.

The V and J genes are TRBV24-1 and TRBJ2-2, with 14 bases that match TRBD2. V was pared by 4 bases and J by 3 bases, with 3 bases of the junction left unmatched. In germline, CDR1 is KGHDR, CDR2 SFDVKD. The CDR3 is 17 residues long. This CDR3 is CATSETSGRADTGELFF. In DNA, the CDR3 is TGTGCCACCAGTGAGACTAGCGGGAGGGCCGACACCGGGGAGCTGTTTTTT.

CDR3 DNA sequence: TGTGCCAGCAGTGAATATGGAGGAGGGGAAAAACTGTTTTTT. Translated, it gives CASSEYGGGEKLFF. This chain links TRBV25-1 with TRBJ1-4; D is ambiguous. The CDR3 contains 14 residues. Trimming shortened V by 0 bases and J by 8 bases, and 10 bases separated the two germline ends. The germline V gene encodes CDR1 MGHDK and CDR2 SYGVNS.

The chain recombines TRBV5-6 with TRBJ2-7; 8 bases fit TRBD2. This CDR3 contains 17 residues. Germline CDR1 and CDR2: SGHDT and YYEEEE. V shed 4 bases, J shed 2 bases, and the junction held 14 bases outside the gene matches. The CDR3 spells CASSHPRRLAGAYEQYF. The CDR3 DNA reads TGTGCCAGCAGCCACCCTCGCAGGCTAGCGGGCGCCTACGAGCAGTACTTC.

V and J are TRBV5-6 and TRBJ1-5, with D tentatively TRBD1 (5 bases). Germline V gives CDR1 SGHDT, CDR2 YYEEEE. V was trimmed by 4 bases and J by 6 bases, leaving 14 bases between them. This CDR3 region has 14 residues. CDR3 bases: TGTGCCAGCAGCCCCGGAGGGAGGGGTCAGCCCCAGCATTTT. This encodes CASSPGGRGQPQHF.

The CDR3 region is CASSLSVGGSEQYF. Written as DNA, the CDR3 is TGTGCCAGCAGTTTATCGGTAGGGGGCAGCGAGCAGTACTTC. The chain couples TRBV27 to TRBJ2-7, with 7 bases matching TRBD1. Trimming cost V 0 bases and J 6 bases; bases outside gene matches: 5. Germline-derived CDR1 and CDR2 are MNHEY and SMNVEV (reference sequence). This CDR3 region has 14 residues.

This clone appeared a single time. The V call is TRBV7-9, the J call TRBJ2-5; 11 bases are shared with TRBD1. CDR1 and CDR2 (germline): SEHNR, FQNEAQ (reference sequence). J gave up 4 bases and V 4 bases, and 8 bases lay outside the gene matches. The CDR3 spans 16 residues. CDR3 sequence: CASSSGTGGYLETQYF. The CDR3 DNA is TGTGCCAGCAGCTCCGGGACAGGGGGTTACCTAGAGACCCAGTACTTC.

The gene calls are TRBV11-2 and TRBJ1-4; D might be TRBD1 (5 bases). V was trimmed by 2 bases and J by 0 bases, leaving 10 bases between them. Germline CDR1 is SGHAT and CDR2 is FQNNGV. CDR3 length: 16 residues. CDR3 in DNA: TGTGCCAGCAGCTTATTGGGGACTACAACTAATGAAAAACTGTTTTTT. Translation: CASSLLGTTTNEKLFF. The full variable domain, rest sourced from reference TRBV11-2 and TRBJ1-4, is EAGVAQSPRYKIIEKRQSVAFWCNPISGHATLYWYQQILGQGPKLLIQFQNNGVVDDSQLPKDRFSAERLKGVDSTLKIQPAKLEDSAVYLCASSLLGTTTNEKLFFGSGTQLSVL.

The V gene is TRBV19, the J gene TRBJ1-4; D not resolved. CDR3 length: 13 residues. Germline CDR1 LNHDA, CDR2 SQIVND (reference sequence). V lost 10 bases and J 0 bases, leaving 9 bases between the germline ends. The DNA of the CDR3 is TGTGCCACTAATACAGCAACTAATGAAAAACTGTTTTTT. Translation: CATNTATNEKLFF.

The chain is built from TRBV4-1 and TRBJ1-2; maybe TRBD1 (6 bases). This CDR3 comprises 16 residues. From germline, CDR1 is MGHRA and CDR2 YSYEKL. V lost 0 bases to trimming and J lost 0 bases, with 11 bases between them. CDR3 nucleotides: TGCGCCAGCAGCCAAGAGCCACAGGGACCTAACTATGGCTACACCTTC. This sequence encodes CASSQEPQGPNYGYTF.

The gene calls are TRBV4-3 and TRBJ2-2; 9 nucleotides agree with TRBD2. Germline V gives CDR1 LGHNA, CDR2 YSLEER. The J segment lost 2 bases and the V segment lost 2 bases, leaving 3 bases of the junction unmatched. There are 16 residues in the CDR3. CDR3 amino acids: CASSQLAGSNTGELFF. The CDR3, as DNA: TGCGCCAGCAGCCAACTAGCGGGGAGTAACACCGGGGAGCTGTTTTTT.

The rearrangement uses TRBV11-2 and TRBJ1-1; D not certain. Trimming took off 1 base at V and 4 bases at J, with 13 bases between the two ends. Germline V gives CDR1 SGHAT, CDR2 FQNNGV. CDR3 length: 15 amino acids. CDR3 protein: CASSLGGGRGTEAFF. CDR3 coding DNA: TGTGCCAGCAGCTTAGGGGGAGGACGAGGCACTGAAGCTTTCTTT.

The J gene is TRBJ1-5, the V gene TRBV19, with 11 bases fitting TRBD1. V was clipped by 6 bases and J by 3 bases; unmatched bases: 7. This CDR3 is 16 amino acids long. Germline CDR1 reads LNHDA; CDR2 reads SQIVND (reference sequence). The CDR3 nucleotides read TGTGCCAGTAGGCCGGGGGACAGGGGGAACAATCAGCCCCAGCATTTT. It codes for CASRPGDRGNNQPQHF.

The V call is TRBV24-1, the J call TRBJ2-7, with D maybe TRBD2 (5 bases). The CDR3 covers 17 residues. Per germline, CDR1 KGHDR and CDR2 SFDVKD. The ends were cut back, 1 base at V and 0 bases at J, with 15 bases in the middle. The CDR3 reads CATSDLGGRPSSYEQYF. The CDR3 nucleotides read TGTGCCACCAGTGATTTAGGTGGGAGACCGAGCTCCTACGAGCAGTACTTC.